This T cell receptor (beta chain) was recorded in a study of cytomegalovirus exposure and HLA in healthy donors. The germline V gene encodes CDR1 MNHEY and CDR2 SVGAGI. This CDR3 has 16 residues. A remark on this clone: One junction end disagrees with the germline gene, perhaps due to a read error.

A multiplex PCR was run with 60 Vbeta primers and 13 Jbeta primers. Clones were read by immunoSEQ multiplex PCR, and TCRdb kept only the in-frame ones, dropping some. The profile covers 150,000 to 200,000 clones, with 80% to 85% appearing a single time and 2.2% taken by the ten largest. The rearrangement links TRBV6-5 to TRBJ2-6; the D gene is possibly TRBD1 (5 bases). The source is a young woman in good health and CMV-seronegative. Sequenced sample: PBMCs. The CDR3 DNA follows: TGTGCCAGCAGTTACTCGAGGAATACTGGGGCCAACGGCCTGACTTTC. Its translation: CASSYSRNTGANGLTF.